This T cell receptor (beta chain) was recovered during a study of shared clonotypes between healthy human individuals. Study information: Donor ages ranged 18 to 49 years: a couple of women, a few men. Study-level findings and limits: The sharing of approximately 4.6% of naive CD4 clonotypes was seen across several donors. Against clonotypes common to all four donors, non-shared ones had lower generation probabilities.

Profiling relied on immunoSEQ multiplex PCR, and the TCRdb table lists in-frame clones only, not all of them. The repertoire holds some 1 million clones, with 75% as singletons. The germline CDR1 and CDR2 sequences are SGHTA and FQGNSA. The trim removed 1 base at V and 8 bases at J, leaving 4 bases unmatched. CDR3 length: 14 amino acids. All participating donors were Caucasian adults from Nashville, Tennessee. This clone was seen a handful of times. Its antigen is as yet unknown. The sample was memory CD4+ T cells sorted from blood. Subset of the sample: CD45RA-negative fraction. This rearrangement joins TRBV7-2 to TRBJ1-2; 10 positions match TRBD1. This receptor was obtained from a man between 18 and 29 years old in good health. The CDR3 nucleotides read TGTGCCAGCAGCTTAGGGGACAGGGGAGGAGGCTACACCTTC. It yields the protein CASSLGDRGGGYTF.